These 19 T cell receptor beta chains were sequenced from one sample in a study of T-cell memory formation after mild COVID-19. One entry per CDR3 protein, called by TCRdb with MiXCR from the 5' RACE reads. The table shows under 550,000 distinct CDR3 sequences, with about 20% occurring only once. Sequencing input: PBMCs or a T cell subset sorted from them (not recorded which). Source of these receptors: a man between 18 and 35 years old who had mild COVID-19 (a few samples of this study predate the infection). Cell type and time point are not known.

V gene TRBV2 combines with J gene TRBJ2-3; a weak D match, TRBD2 (5 bases). V lost 10 bases and J 4 bases, leaving 21 bases between the germline ends. Germline CDR1 SNHLY, CDR2 FYNNEI. There are 15 residues in the CDR3. CDR3 sequence: CAIKRENYASDTQYF. CDR3 nucleotides: TGTGCCATCAAGAGGGAGAATTATGCCTCAGATACGCAGTATTTT.

CDR3 DNA: TGTGCCAGCAGTTACTCCGGGACCCTCCAAGAGACCCAGTACTTC. Translation: CASSYSGTLQETQYF. J is TRBJ2-5 and V is TRBV6-5; the D call may be TRBD1 or TRBD2 (5 bases each). With 0 bases removed from V and 1 base from J, the gap between germline ends came to 9 bases. CDR1 and CDR2 (germline): MNHEY, SVGAGI. This CDR3 has 15 amino acids.

The rearrangement uses TRBV9 and TRBJ2-2, with D perhaps TRBD1 or TRBD2 (5 bases each). V was clipped by 0 bases and J by 0 bases, with 12 bases between them. The germline V gene encodes CDR1 SGDLS and CDR2 YYNGEE. The CDR3 spans 17 residues. The chain's CDR3 is CASSVGVGAANTGELFF. CDR3 coding DNA: TGTGCCAGCAGCGTAGGGGTCGGGGCCGCGAACACCGGGGAGCTGTTTTTT. Full variable domain (remainder filled in from reference TRBV9 and TRBJ2-2): DSGVTQTPKHLITATGQRVTLRCSPRSGDLSVYWYQQSLDQGLQFLIQYYNGEERAKGNILERFSAQQFPDLHSELNLSSLELGDSALYFCASSVGVGAANTGELFFGEGSRLTVL.

To note about this clonotype: One end of the junction is discordant with germline, which a read error may explain. The rearrangement links TRBV5-6 to TRBJ1-5; 9 nucleotides line up with TRBD1. This CDR3 has 15 amino acids. Germline lookup yields CDR1 SGHDT and CDR2 YYEEEE. The CDR3 DNA is TGTGCCATCAGCTCTCGGGACAGGGAGAACCAGCCCCAGCATTTT. Protein product: CAISSRDRENQPQHF.

CDR3 protein: CASSQDEGGRSDTQYF. CDR3 coding DNA: TGCGCCAGCAGCCAAGATGAAGGGGGGCGGTCAGATACGCAGTATTTT. J is TRBJ2-3 and V is TRBV4-3; D tentatively fits TRBD1 or TRBD2 (6 bases each). Per germline, CDR1 LGHNA and CDR2 YSLEER. V was pared by 0 bases and J by 4 bases, with 14 bases between. CDR3 length: 16 residues.

The chain is built from TRBV2 and TRBJ2-7; 8 bases fit TRBD1. The CDR3 totals 11 residues. Looked up from germline, CDR1 is SNHLY and CDR2 is FYNNEI. The CDR3 here is CVQGANYEQYF. The CDR3 nucleotides are TGTGTCCAGGGGGCGAACTACGAGCAGTACTTC.

There are a few counts of this clonotype. The chain combines TRBV7-8 with TRBJ1-4, with 8 nucleotides matching TRBD1. CDR1 and CDR2 from the germline V gene are SGHVS and FQNEAQ. CDR3 length: 18 amino acids. V dropped 4 bases and J dropped 8; count of bases not matched to a gene: 18. The CDR3 loop reads CASSSYDRDRGFREKLFF. CDR3 DNA sequence: TGTGCCAGCAGCTCCTACGACCGAGACAGGGGCTTTAGGGAAAAACTGTTTTTT.

J is TRBJ2-6 and V is TRBV6-2 or TRBV6-3; tentatively, D is TRBD2 (6 bases). There are 18 residues in the CDR3. The V gene lost 8 bases and the J gene lost 3 bases, with 23 bases spanning the gap. Per germline, CDR1 MNHEY and CDR2 SVGEGT. The CDR3 DNA reads TGTGCCAGCTACACCCCCACGGGAGATGCGCTTGGGGCCAACGTCCTGACTTTC. Encoded protein: CASYTPTGDALGANVLTF.

V is TRBV7-2 and J is TRBJ2-2; 10 bases map to TRBD2. V lost 5 bases, J lost 12 bases, and 3 bases stayed unmatched. The CDR3 contains 12 residues. Per germline, CDR1 SGHTA and CDR2 FQGNSA. The CDR3 sequence is CASSGGLAKLFF. The CDR3 bases are TGTGCCAGCAGCGGGGGACTAGCGAAGCTGTTTTTT.

The V and J genes are TRBV14 and TRBJ2-7; tentatively, D is TRBD1 (5 bases). CDR1 is SGHDN and CDR2 is FVKESK in the germline V gene. Trimming stripped 4 bases from V and 1 base from J, with 11 bases between. This CDR3 contains 14 residues. The CDR3 loop reads CASSPRQFSYEQYF. CDR3 DNA: TGTGCCAGCAGCCCTAGACAGTTTTCCTACGAGCAGTACTTC.

The rearrangement joins TRBV5-1 to TRBJ2-2; D is unclear. There are 15 residues in the CDR3. Trimming removed 0 bases at V and 7 bases at J, with 13 bases between. Germline V gene data show CDR1 as SGHRS and CDR2 as YFSETQ. The CDR3 nucleotides are TGCGCCAGCAGCTTGGTTGGCACCTACGGCGGGGAGCTGTTTTTT. Encoded protein: CASSLVGTYGGELFF.

This clonotype occurred a few times. The V gene is TRBV7-2, the J gene TRBJ1-2; 7 positions match TRBD1. The CDR3 covers 15 residues. Germline CDR1 SGHTA, CDR2 FQGNSA. The trim removed 0 bases at V and 5 bases at J, leaving 6 bases unmatched. CDR3 DNA sequence: TGTGCCAGCAGCTTAGCGTCCGGGACAGCATATGGCTACACCTTC. Protein sequence: CASSLASGTAYGYTF.

In regard to this clonotype: The conserved final phenylalanine or tryptophan is absent from the CDR3, which likely points to a read error. The genes are TRBV5-4 and TRBJ2-5; D is possibly TRBD1 (6 bases). Germline CDR1 SGHNT, CDR2 YYREEE (reference sequence). V lost 3 bases and J 4 bases, leaving 16 bases between the germline ends. The CDR3 contains 15 residues. This CDR3 is CASSSATGLGETQYV. CDR3 bases: TGTGCCAGCAGCTCGGCGACAGGTTTAGGAGAGACCCAGTACGTC.

This clonotype occurred a few times. The genes are TRBV10-3 and TRBJ1-3; 11 bases map to TRBD1. Germline V lookup: CDR1 ENHRY, CDR2 SYGVKD. Trimming removed 6 bases from V and 4 bases from J; junction bases left unmatched: 8. This CDR3 comprises 16 residues. The CDR3 DNA reads as TGTGCCATCAGGGCCGGACAGGGGGCGCCGGGAAACACCATATATTTT. Translated: CAIRAGQGAPGNTIYF.

The V call is TRBV7-9, the J call TRBJ2-1; unclear D gene. V was pared by 7 bases and J by 1 base, with 8 bases between. The germline gives CDR1 SEHNR, CDR2 FQNEAQ (reference sequence). The length of the CDR3 is 13 residues. The DNA of the CDR3 is TGTGCCAGCACTCGACTGTCCTACAATGAGCAGTTCTTC. Residues: CASTRLSYNEQFF.

This clonotype was detected a few times. The rearrangement uses TRBV24-1 and TRBJ2-3, with a possible D match to TRBD2 (5 bases). Trimming removed 10 bases at V and 5 bases at J, with 9 bases between. Germline values: CDR1 KGHDR, CDR2 SFDVKD. CDR3 length: 11 amino acids. As DNA, the CDR3 is TGTGCCACAGGAGGTGGAGATACGCAGTATTTT. This gives the protein CATGGGDTQYF.

This clonotype has only a few counts. The V call is TRBV5-1, the J call TRBJ1-1; D call uncertain. Trimming shortened V by 5 bases and J by 2 bases, and 16 bases separated the two germline ends. The germline V gene encodes CDR1 SGHRS and CDR2 YFSETQ. This CDR3 is built from 15 residues. CDR3 DNA sequence: TGCGCCAGCAGGCTCCAACAACCTGCCAACACTGAAGCTTTCTTT. Encoded protein: CASRLQQPANTEAFF. Combining the CDR3 with reference TRBV5-1 and TRBJ1-1 gives the whole variable domain KAGVTQTPRYLIKTRGQQVTLSCSPISGHRSVSWYQQTPGQGLQFLFEYFSETQRNKGNFPGRFSGRQFSNSRSEMNVSTLELGDSALYLCASRLQQPANTEAFFGQGTRLTVV.

The chain couples TRBV7-8 to TRBJ2-3; the match to TRBD1 covers 9 bases. V shed 5 bases and J 2 bases; nucleotides not matched to a gene: 8. CDR1 is SGHVS and CDR2 is FQNEAQ in the germline V gene. This CDR3 has 16 amino acids. CDR3 loop: CASSRRGQGPTDTQYF. Here the CDR3 DNA reads TGTGCCAGCAGCCGCCGGGGACAGGGTCCCACAGATACGCAGTATTTT.

This clonotype was recorded once. The chain links TRBV5-4 to TRBJ2-3; 7 positions match TRBD2. V trimming: 1 base; J trimming: 6 bases; junction bases outside the gene matches: 11. Germline V CDR1 and CDR2: SGHNT, YYREEE (reference sequence). The CDR3 covers 16 residues. The CDR3 protein is CASSLFQRGLSDTQYF. The CDR3 bases are TGTGCCAGCAGCTTGTTCCAGCGGGGACTGTCGGATACGCAGTATTTT.